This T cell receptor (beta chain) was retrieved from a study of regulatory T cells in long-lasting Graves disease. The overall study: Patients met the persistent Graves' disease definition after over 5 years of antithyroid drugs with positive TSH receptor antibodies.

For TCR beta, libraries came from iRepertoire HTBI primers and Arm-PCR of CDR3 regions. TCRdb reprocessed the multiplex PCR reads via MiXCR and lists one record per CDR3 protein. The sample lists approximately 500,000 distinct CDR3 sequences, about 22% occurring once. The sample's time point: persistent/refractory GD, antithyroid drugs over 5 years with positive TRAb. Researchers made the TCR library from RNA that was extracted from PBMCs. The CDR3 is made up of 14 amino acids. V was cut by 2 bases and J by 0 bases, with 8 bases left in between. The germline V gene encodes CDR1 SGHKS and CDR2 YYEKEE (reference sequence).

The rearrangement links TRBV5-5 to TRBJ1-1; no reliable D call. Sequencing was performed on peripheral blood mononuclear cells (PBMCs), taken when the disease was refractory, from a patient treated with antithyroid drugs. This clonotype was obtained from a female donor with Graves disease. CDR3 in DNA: TGTGCCAGCAGCTTTTGGACCATGAACACTGAAGCTTTCTTT. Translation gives CASSFWTMNTEAFF.